Ten or more counts support the clone carrying this T cell receptor beta chain. This specimen comes from a study of T-cell reconstitution after alpha-beta-depleted transplantation in children. Library preparation (for TCRbeta) was performed with unique molecular identifiers. TCRdb reanalysed the PCR reads using MiXCR and keeps one entry per CDR3 protein. This sample has some 220,000 distinct CDR3 sequences, with approximately 9% found just once. CDR1 LNHNV and CDR2 YYDKDF come from the germline V gene (reference sequence). V was cut by 0 bases and J by 4 bases, with 15 bases left in between. This CDR3 is 16 amino acids long.

This clonotype originated in a human donor who donated a stem cell graft to a child with acute lymphoblastic leukemia. The chain recombines TRBV15 with TRBJ1-2; D is unclear. The starting material was PBMCs from the stem cell graft donor, obtained from the stem cell graft. The CDR3, as DNA: TGTGCCACCAGCAGAGATGGGTTATCCCTAGCCTATGGCTACACCTTC. Its translation is CATSRDGLSLAYGYTF.